The sequence of this T cell receptor beta chain was determined in a study of radiotherapy plus CTLA-4 blockade in lung cancer. This CDR3 is 14 amino acids long. Germline V lookup: CDR1 SGHRS, CDR2 YFSETQ. V was clipped by 2 bases and J by 1 base, with 9 bases between them. Clones were read by immunoSEQ multiplex PCR, and TCRdb kept only the in-frame ones, dropping some. The repertoire holds tens of thousands of clones, with 60% to 85% as singletons. This clone was seen a handful of times. Its antigen is as yet unknown. General study results and limits: Best predicting response, reportedly, were early blood T cell clone dynamics, with interferon-beta.

The starting material was peripheral blood, obtained from a patient treated with radiotherapy plus ipilimumab. The rearrangement uses TRBV5-1 and TRBJ2-5; D perhaps matches TRBD2 (5 bases). The receptor was derived from a human donor with non-small cell lung cancer that progressed on radiotherapy plus ipilimumab. Written as DNA, the CDR3 is TGCGCCAGCAGCTTCGCGGGTCCCCAAGAGACCCAGTACTTC. This codes for CASSFAGPQETQYF.